The TCR beta chain under discussion was sequenced for a study of T cell responses to AZD1222 COVID-19 vaccine. Only in-frame clones appear in the TCRdb table, and some are missing; sequencing was by immunoSEQ multiplex PCR. Of 150,000 to 200,000 clones in the sample, around 94% are singletons; the top ten hold under 2%. Germline CDR1 SGHKS, CDR2 YYEKEE (reference sequence). Trimming pared 4 bases from V and 6 bases from J, leaving 16 bases between. The CDR3 has 14 amino acids. This TCR was sampled from an adult who received the AZD1222 COVID-19 vaccine. This chain uses TRBV5-5 with TRBJ1-2; D remains ambiguous. The input for sequencing was peripheral blood, taken 28 days after the second AZD1222 dose. The CDR3 nucleotides read TGTGCCAGCAGCAACCAACGCCCCAATGATGGCTACACCTTC. It specifies CASSNQRPNDGYTF.